This T cell receptor (beta chain) was documented in a study of shared clonotypes between healthy human individuals. As for the study in general: Donors consisted of a couple of women and a few men between 18 and 49.

Every immunoSEQ plate was one replicate of a subset's evenly spread DNA. Clones were sequenced by immunoSEQ multiplex PCR, and TCRdb holds only the in-frame ones, with some missing. The table records under 1,100,000 clones, about 70% of them present only once. The V gene's germline CDR1 is GTSNPN and CDR2 SVGIG (reference sequence). The CDR3 extends over 13 amino acids. Trimming stripped 2 bases from V and 3 bases from J, with 10 bases between. A split of CD4+ cells into CD45RA+ naive and CD45RA-negative memory subsets was performed. The clonotype was recovered from a man younger than 35 in good health. Sequenced input: memory CD4+ T cells sorted from blood. As for subset: CD45RA-negative fraction. The V call is TRBV30, the J call TRBJ1-1, with a weak D call TRBD1 (5 bases). The CDR3 is CAWSSGFYTEAFF. The CDR3 DNA sequence: TGTGCCTGGAGTTCAGGGTTTTACACTGAAGCTTTCTTT.